These 2 T cell receptor beta chains share one sample of origin, sequenced in a study of blood T cell repertoires in COVID-19. Sequencing was performed with immunoSEQ multiplex PCR; in TCRdb, only in-frame clones are kept and a portion is missing. The table has 25,000 to 30,000 clones, about 91% seen once; the top ten hold under 55%. Specimen: peripheral blood. The receptors originated from a human donor with acute or convalescent COVID-19. The donor label of this sample is uncertain.

The rearrangement joins TRBV5-1 to TRBJ1-6, with unresolved D. The germline V gene encodes CDR1 SGHRS and CDR2 YFSETQ. The CDR3 has 12 residues. With 4 bases removed from V and 7 bases from J, the gap between germline ends came to 6 bases. The CDR3 DNA is TGCGCCAGCAGCCAGGTCAATTCACCCCTCCACTTT. It translates to CASSQVNSPLHF.

The chain recombines TRBV27 with TRBJ1-4; D is possibly TRBD1 (6 bases). The CDR3 is 15 residues long. Deletions cut 6 bases from V and 0 bases from J, with 11 bases between. CDR1 MNHEY and CDR2 SMNVEV come from the germline V gene (reference sequence). Here the CDR3 reads CASSIRGTTNEKLFF. In DNA form, the CDR3 reads TGTGCCAGCAGCATCAGGGGTACAACTAATGAAAAACTGTTTTTT.